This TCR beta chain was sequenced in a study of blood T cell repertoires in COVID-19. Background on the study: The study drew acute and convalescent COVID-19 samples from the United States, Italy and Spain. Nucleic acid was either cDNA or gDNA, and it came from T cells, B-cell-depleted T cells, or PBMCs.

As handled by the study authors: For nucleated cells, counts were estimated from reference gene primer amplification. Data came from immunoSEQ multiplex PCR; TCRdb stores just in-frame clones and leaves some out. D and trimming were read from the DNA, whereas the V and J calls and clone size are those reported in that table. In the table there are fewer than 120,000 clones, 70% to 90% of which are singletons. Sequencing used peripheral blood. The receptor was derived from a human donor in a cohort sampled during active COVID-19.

CDR3 region: CASSFYTDTQYF. The DNA for the CDR3 is TGCGCCAGCAGCTTTTACACAGATACGCAGTATTTT. V and J are TRBV5-1 and TRBJ2-3; D call uncertain. In germline, CDR1 is SGHRS, CDR2 YFSETQ. This CDR3 contains 12 residues. Trimming shortened V by 2 bases and J by 2 bases, and 3 bases separated the two germline ends.